This T cell receptor (beta chain) was found in a study of blood T cells in healthy people across ages. Turning to the study itself: Template switching caught about one barcoded beta molecule for each two T cells. Study observations and caveats: CMV status of donors was not determined, possibly confounding expanded clonotype changes. Aged donors had fewer naive CD4+ cells and lower diversity than long-lived donors.

The V and J ends lost 7 bases and 3 bases, in that order; junction bases with no gene match: 22. Germline V gene sequence: CDR1 MGHRA, CDR2 YSYEKL. This CDR3 has 19 amino acids. For the second PCR, which ran for about 6 to 11 cycles, a sample-barcoded 5' primer and a J-beta primer mix were used. Each cDNA molecule carried a tag from a template-switch adaptor that contained 12 random nucleotides. TCRdb reprocessed the 5' RACE reads with MiXCR, giving one entry per CDR3 protein. The data hold more than 700,000 distinct CDR3 sequences, with about 45% observed a single time. About this clonotype: Its target is not known.

The chain has TRBV4-1 and TRBJ2-7; TRBD1 aligns across 9 bases. The sample comprised blood. The sequence was collected from a man aged 80 or over in good health. The CDR3 coding sequence is TGCGCCAGCACCCTGATGGACAGGGGCGTCGGAGAGTGGTACTACGAGCAGTACTTC. It is translated as CASTLMDRGVGEWYYEQYF.